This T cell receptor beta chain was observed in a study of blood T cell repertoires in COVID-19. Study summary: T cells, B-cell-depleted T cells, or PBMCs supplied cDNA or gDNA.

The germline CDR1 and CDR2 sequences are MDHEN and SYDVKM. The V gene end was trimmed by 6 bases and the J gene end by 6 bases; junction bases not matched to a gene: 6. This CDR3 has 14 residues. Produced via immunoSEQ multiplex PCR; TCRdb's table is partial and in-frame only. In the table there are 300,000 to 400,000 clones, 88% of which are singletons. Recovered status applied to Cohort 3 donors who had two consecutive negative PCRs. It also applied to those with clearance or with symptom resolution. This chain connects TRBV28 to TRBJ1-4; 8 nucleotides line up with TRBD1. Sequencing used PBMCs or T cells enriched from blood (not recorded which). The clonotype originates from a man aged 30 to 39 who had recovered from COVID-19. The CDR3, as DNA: TGTGCCAGCAGAACAGGGGGGGGAGATGAAAAACTGTTTTTT. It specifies CASRTGGGDEKLFF.